This is a list of T cell receptor beta chains from one sample in a study of blood T cell repertoires in COVID-19. Profiled with immunoSEQ multiplex PCR; TCRdb holds only in-frame clones, not every one. Altogether about 110,000 clones are present, 70% to 90% being singletons, with the ten largest covering 4.5% to 5%. Specimen: peripheral blood. The receptors originated from a human donor in a cohort sampled during active COVID-19. The CDR3 runs from the conserved cysteine through the conserved F or W. The order of the fields is J gene, D gene, clone size, V gene, CDR3 protein, CDR3 DNA. The D gene is left open where the match is weak. Clone size is given for some rows only: seen once, a few or many times, or a class if the clone is expanded.

TRBJ1-1 | . | . | TRBV2 | CASTDSLNTEAFF | TGTGCCAGCACCGACAGCCTGAACACTGAAGCTTTCTTT
TRBJ2-3 | TRBD1 | . | TRBV7-3 | CASSPRDRRPDTQYF | TGTGCCAGCAGTCCCCGGGACAGGAGGCCCGATACGCAGTATTTT
TRBJ2-1 | TRBD2 | . | TRBV6-5 | CASSPLAGGSNEQFF | TGTGCCAGCAGCCCACTAGCGGGAGGAAGCAATGAGCAGTTCTTC
TRBJ2-5 | . | . | TRBV5-4 | CATSPGDWETQYF | TGTGCCACTTCCCCAGGGGATTGGGAGACCCAGTACTTC
TRBJ2-5 | TRBD2 | . | TRBV12-5 | CASGLGDSGGAKTQYF | TGTGCTAGTGGTTTGGGAGATAGCGGGGGGGCGAAGACCCAGTACTTC
TRBJ1-2 | . | . | TRBV6-5 | CASSYSAGRNYGYTF | TGTGCCAGCAGTTACTCAGCCGGGAGGAACTATGGCTACACCTTC
TRBJ1-6 | . | . | TRBV5-6 | CASSFSTAGYDSPLHF | TGTGCCAGCAGCTTCTCCACGGCGGGCTATGATTCACCCCTCCACTTT
TRBJ1-4 | TRBD1 | . | TRBV4-1 | CASSQAGTGGEKLFF | TGCGCCAGCAGCCAAGCCGGGACAGGAGGTGAAAAACTGTTTTTT
TRBJ2-1 | TRBD2 | . | TRBV11-2 | CASSPSAGTVYNEQFF | TGTGCCAGCAGCCCTTCAGCGGGGACCGTTTACAATGAGCAGTTCTTC
TRBJ2-7 | TRBD2 | . | TRBV7-2 | CASSLLAGVSYEQYF | TGTGCCAGCAGCTTACTAGCGGGAGTTTCCTACGAGCAGTACTTC
TRBJ1-2 | . | . | TRBV30 | CAWSNSDRPRGYGYTF | TGTGCCTGGAGTAATAGTGACAGGCCAAGAGGCTATGGCTACACCTTC
TRBJ2-1 | TRBD1 | . | TRBV7-6 | CASSKGGLSYNEQFF | TGTGCCAGCAGCAAAGGGGGCTTGTCCTACAATGAGCAGTTCTTC
TRBJ1-1 | . | . | TRBV2 | CASSDGGNTEAFF | TGTGCCAGCAGTGACGGCGGGAACACTGAAGCTTTCTTT
TRBJ2-5 | TRBD1 | . | TRBV28 | CASSQGVQETQYF | TGTGCCAGCAGTCAGGGGGTCCAAGAGACCCAGTACTTC
TRBJ2-2 | . | . | TRBV27 | CASSPLRVNTGELFF | TGTGCCAGCAGTCCCCTCAGGGTTAACACCGGGGAGCTGTTTTTT
TRBJ1-6 | . | . | TRBV6-8 | CASSYSPTRPRLRGSSYNSPLHF | TGTGCCAGCAGTTACTCTCCCACAAGGCCCCGCCTTAGGGGGAGCTCCTATAATTCACCCCTCCACTTT
TRBJ2-5 | . | . | TRBV4-3 | CASSHPGEETQYF | TGCGCCAGCAGCCACCCGGGAGAAGAGACCCAGTACTTC
TRBJ2-7 | TRBD2 | . | TRBV27 | CASTLGRERSYISYEQYF | TGTGCCAGCACTCTAGGGCGGGAGCGAAGTTATATCTCCTACGAGCAGTACTTC
TRBJ1-1 | . | . | TRBV19 | CASSISRGNSEAFF | TGTGCCAGTAGTATAAGTAGGGGAAACTCTGAAGCTTTCTTT
TRBJ2-7 | TRBD1 | . | TRBV6-2/TRBV6-3 | CASTPPGTGVFGEQYF | TGTGCCAGCACCCCCCCCGGGACAGGGGTTTTTGGGGAGCAGTACTTC
TRBJ2-7 | . | . | TRBV25-1 | CASSVSGGHEQYF | TGTGCCAGCAGTGTCAGCGGCGGACACGAGCAGTACTTC
TRBJ2-7 | . | . | TRBV5-4 | CASSSDSYEQYF | TGTGCCAGCAGCTCGGACAGTTACGAGCAGTACTTC
TRBJ2-1 | TRBD2 | . | TRBV24-1 | CATSGQPSGGGPSYNEQFF | TGTGCCACCAGTGGCCAACCCTCGGGGGGGGGCCCCTCCTACAATGAGCAGTTCTTC
TRBJ1-5 | TRBD1 | few | TRBV15 | CATSSRQGLQPQHF | TGTGCCACCAGCTCACGACAGGGCCTCCAGCCCCAGCATTTT
TRBJ2-1 | TRBD2 | . | TRBV30 | CAWSAGLAHNEQFF | TGTGCCTGGAGTGCGGGACTAGCCCACAATGAGCAGTTCTTC
TRBJ2-3 | . | . | TRBV5-4 | CASSPVSTDTQYF | TGTGCCAGCAGCCCAGTAAGCACAGATACGCAGTATTTT
TRBJ1-2 | . | . | TRBV7-2 | CASSSEPRDGYTF | TGTGCCAGCAGCTCCGAACCAAGAGATGGCTACACCTTC
TRBJ2-6 | . | once | TRBV5-1 | CASKDMISGANVLTF | TGCGCCAGCAAAGACATGATCTCTGGGGCCAACGTCCTGACTTTC
TRBJ2-3 | . | . | TRBV29-1 | CSVSPGSTDTQYF | TGCAGCGTTTCTCCGGGATCCACAGATACGCAGTATTTT
TRBJ1-1 | . | . | TRBV2 | CASSTKGMRTEAFF | TGTGCCAGCAGTACCAAGGGGATGCGGACTGAAGCTTTCTTT
TRBJ1-5 | . | . | TRBV23-1 | CASSQQQGRKPQHF | TGCGCCAGCAGTCAACAACAGGGTAGGAAGCCCCAGCATTTT